The next 27 T cell receptor beta chains were all read from a single sample in a study of T cell repertoires in cytomegalovirus infection (dated by TCRdb to about 2019). These reads were obtained on an Illumina HiSeq 1500. TCRdb reprocessing: public reads trimmed at Q25 with fastp, clones called with MiXCR, in-frame beta chains kept. Rows with a matching CDR3 protein are joined into one entry that keeps the most common DNA and genes. This sample holds 230,000 or so distinct CDR3 sequences; about 18% were observed only once. Of the sample, roughly half is held by the ten largest clones. Sequencing input: CD8+ T cells from PBMCs. These receptors were collected from a human donor in good health (CMV status not recorded). Some clones in this sample may be carry-over from other donors' samples.

This clonotype was observed many times. The rearrangement uses TRBV2 and TRBJ2-1; 10 positions match TRBD2. The V and J ends lost 2 bases and 3 bases, in that order; junction bases with no gene match: 4. The CDR3 is made up of 16 amino acids. CDR1 is SNHLY and CDR2 is FYNNEI in the germline V gene. The CDR3 is CASSERSGGIYNEQFF. CDR3 in DNA: TGTGCCAGCAGTGAACGTAGCGGGGGGATCTACAATGAGCAGTTCTTC.

This clonotype was seen a handful of times. The chain has TRBV15 and TRBJ2-1; TRBD2 matches 12 bases. The V segment lost 0 bases and the J segment 12 bases; nucleotides outside the gene matches: 9. The CDR3 extends over 16 amino acids. From germline, CDR1 is LNHNV and CDR2 YYDKDF (reference sequence). The DNA of the CDR3 is TGTGCCACCAGCAGAGATCGGGGGTCTAGCGGGGGGGGGCAGTTCTTC. Translating gives CATSRDRGSSGGGQFF.

This rearrangement joins TRBV6-5 to TRBJ1-1; 9 positions match TRBD1. Germline V gene lookup returns CDR1 MNHEY and CDR2 SVGAGI. The CDR3 runs 17 residues. V was clipped by 0 bases and J by 1 base; unmatched bases: 6. The CDR3 region is CASSYSKTGQGNTEAFF. The CDR3 coding sequence is TGTGCCAGCAGTTACTCGAAGACGGGACAGGGGAACACTGAAGCTTTCTTT.

V and J are TRBV28 and TRBJ2-7, with TRBD1 identical over 10 bases. Germline lookup yields CDR1 MDHEN and CDR2 SYDVKM. This CDR3 has 15 residues. V gave up 5 bases and J gave up 0 bases; unmatched junction bases: 4. The CDR3, as DNA: TGTGCCAGCAGTACGGGACAGGGGAGCTCCTACGAGCAGTACTTC. It translates to CASSTGQGSSYEQYF.

The gene calls are TRBV7-6 and TRBJ1-2; D not certain. The CDR3 is 13 residues long. The V end lost 1 base, the J end lost 4 bases, and 7 bases lay between the germline ends. Per germline, CDR1 SGHVS and CDR2 FNYEAQ. The CDR3 protein is CASSLGAFYGYTF. DNA of the CDR3: TGTGCCAGCAGCTTAGGGGCATTCTATGGCTACACCTTC.

Ten or more counts support this clonotype. This rearrangement joins TRBV28 to TRBJ1-4; 8 bases line up with TRBD1. Germline CDR1 is MDHEN and CDR2 is SYDVKM. V lost 9 bases and J lost 5; bases outside the gene matches: 5. CDR3 length: 13 residues. The CDR3 nucleotides read TGTGCCAGTATGAACAGGGGGAATGAAAAACTGTTTTTT. Translation gives CASMNRGNEKLFF.

This clonotype was picked up many times. The rearrangement links TRBV10-2 to TRBJ1-6; D is perhaps TRBD1 (6 bases). In germline, CDR1 is WSHSY, CDR2 SAAADI. V was shortened by 8 bases and J by 5 bases, with 10 bases between the two germline ends. This CDR3 has 13 residues. The CDR3 nucleotides are TGCGCCAGCGGACAGTCCAATAATTCACCCCTCCACTTT. Translation: CASGQSNNSPLHF.

This clonotype has a count of ten or more. This chain connects TRBV4-1 to TRBJ2-3; the match to TRBD2 covers 9 bases. The CDR3 length is 16 residues. The germline CDR1 and CDR2 sequences are MGHRA and YSYEKL. V trimming: 0 bases; J trimming: 4 bases; junction bases outside the gene matches: 5. CDR3: CASSQDVAGVADTQYF. CDR3 DNA: TGCGCCAGCAGCCAAGATGTAGCGGGGGTAGCAGATACGCAGTATTTT.

This clonotype has ten or more counts. The chain combines TRBV7-8 with TRBJ2-1; D might be TRBD2 (7 bases). Germline CDR1 SGHVS, CDR2 FQNEAQ. With 4 bases removed from V and 9 bases from J, the gap between germline ends came to 22 bases. The CDR3 spans 16 residues. Here the CDR3 reads CASSWMRGGGLGEQFF. The CDR3 DNA reads TGTGCCAGCAGCTGGATGCGGGGAGGGGGTTTGGGTGAGCAGTTCTTC. Variable domain in full (rest from reference TRBV7-8 and TRBJ2-1): GAGVSQSPRYKVAKRGQDVALRCDPISGHVSLFWYQQALGQGPEFLTYFQNEAQLDKSGLPSDRFFAERPEGSVSTLKIQRTQQEDSAVYLCASSWMRGGGLGEQFFGPGTRLTVL.

This clonotype showed up many times. V is TRBV5-4 and J is TRBJ1-2, with D hard to call. The CDR3 length is 16 residues. The V end lost 4 bases, the J end lost 1 base, and 17 bases lay between the germline ends. Germline V gene data show CDR1 as SGHNT and CDR2 as YYREEE (reference sequence). The DNA of the CDR3 is TGTGCCAGCAGCCCCGACGGGCCCGGCAGTAACTATGGCTACACCTTC. Amino acid sequence: CASSPDGPGSNYGYTF.

This clonotype showed up many times. This chain connects TRBV7-9 to TRBJ1-1; D is possibly TRBD1 (5 bases). V was clipped by 0 bases and J by 1 base, with 9 bases between them. The germline gives CDR1 SEHNR, CDR2 FQNEAQ (reference sequence). This CDR3 has 15 amino acids. CDR3 sequence (DNA): TGTGCCAGCAGCTTAGCCGGGACCTCGAACACTGAAGCTTTCTTT. It encodes CASSLAGTSNTEAFF.

This clonotype was seen at least ten times. V gene TRBV7-2 combines with J gene TRBJ2-7; no clear D gene. In germline, CDR1 is SGHTA, CDR2 FQGNSA. The V gene lost 1 base and the J gene lost 4 bases, with 17 bases spanning the gap. This CDR3 spans 16 amino acids. CDR3 sequence: CASSLDSRSLRYEQYF. The CDR3 DNA sequence: TGTGCCAGCAGCTTAGATAGTAGAAGTCTTAGGTACGAGCAGTACTTC.

V is TRBV5-1 and J is TRBJ2-3; D gene ambiguous. CDR3 length equals 17 residues. Germline V gene sequence: CDR1 SGHRS, CDR2 YFSETQ. The germline V and J ends were trimmed by 3 bases and 3 bases, with 20 bases remaining between them. The CDR3 sequence: CASSWPRFRSATDTQYF. In DNA form, the CDR3 reads TGCGCCAGCAGCTGGCCCAGGTTTCGGTCGGCGACAGATACGCAGTATTTT.

The sample holds a few counts of this clonotype. The CDR3 coding sequence is TGCAGTGCTAGAGGACGGCTGGACACCGGGGAGCTGTTTTTT. Residues: CSARGRLDTGELFF. This rearrangement joins TRBV20-1 to TRBJ2-2; D uncertain. The CDR3 totals 14 residues. V was shortened by 1 base and J by 3 bases, with 9 bases between the two germline ends. CDR1 is DFQATT, CDR2 SNEGSKA, per germline (reference sequence).

This clonotype was observed many times. The chain joins TRBV11-1 to TRBJ1-2, with a tentative D call TRBD1 (5 bases). Germline V CDR1 and CDR2: SGHAT, FQDESV (reference sequence). Trimming left V 5 bases short and J 8 bases short, with 18 bases between. This CDR3 has 14 residues. CDR3: CASSVFTGDEGYTF. The CDR3 DNA reads TGTGCCAGCAGCGTTTTCACGGGGGACGAGGGCTACACCTTC.

This clonotype was observed a handful of times. The CDR3 DNA sequence: TGTGCCAGCAGCCACAAGGACGAGCAGTACTTC. This translates into CASSHKDEQYF. V and J are TRBV2 and TRBJ2-7; D unclear. The germline V and J ends were trimmed by 6 bases and 5 bases, with 8 bases remaining between them. This CDR3 contains 11 residues. Germline V gene sequence: CDR1 SNHLY, CDR2 FYNNEI.

This clonotype has a count of ten or more. The chain employs TRBV7-6 and TRBJ2-1; D gene ambiguous. With 5 bases removed from V and 4 bases from J, the gap between germline ends came to 12 bases. The CDR3 contains 14 residues. In germline, CDR1 is SGHVS, CDR2 FNYEAQ. CDR3 coding DNA: TGTGCCAGCAGCCCTCCGGAGAGATACAATGAGCAGTTCTTC. Its protein product is CASSPPERYNEQFF. The full variable domain, with the rest looked up from reference TRBV7-6 and TRBJ2-1, is GAGVSQSPRYKVTKRGQDVALRCDPISGHVSLYWYRQALGQGPEFLTYFNYEAQQDKSGLPNDRFSAERPEGSISTLTIQRTEQRDSAMYRCASSPPERYNEQFFGPGTRLTVL.

This clonotype has at least ten counts. The chain joins TRBV7-9 to TRBJ2-1, with D perhaps matching TRBD2 (6 bases). CDR1 and CDR2 (germline): SEHNR, FQNEAQ (reference sequence). Trimming pared 4 bases from V and 7 bases from J, leaving 11 bases between. The CDR3 extends over 13 amino acids. CDR3 nucleotide sequence: TGTGCCAGCAGCTCGGGACTTTTTAATGAGCAGTTCTTC. It codes for CASSSGLFNEQFF.

A few counts support this clonotype. The chain is built from TRBV20-1 and TRBJ2-5, with TRBD2 matching over 7 bases. CDR1 and CDR2 (germline): DFQATT, SNEGSKA (reference sequence). This CDR3 is built from 17 residues. Losses at the gene ends were 1 base for V and 5 bases for J; bases not matched to a gene: 16. The CDR3 protein is CSARVLAIRGVVETQYF. Here the CDR3 DNA reads TGCAGTGCTAGAGTTTTAGCGATCCGGGGGGTGGTGGAGACCCAGTACTTC.

This clonotype showed up many times. The V and J genes are TRBV28 and TRBJ1-6; D remains ambiguous. The CDR3 sequence is 17 residues long. Trimming removed 3 bases at V and 8 bases at J, with 20 bases between. Germline V gives CDR1 MDHEN, CDR2 SYDVKM. The CDR3 DNA sequence: TGTGCCAGCAGTTTTCTGGGTGGAGGTCCTCGGGATTCACCCCTCCACTTT. It encodes CASSFLGGGPRDSPLHF.

This clonotype has a count of ten or more. The chain uses TRBV7-6 and TRBJ2-3; 9 bases align to TRBD1. From germline, CDR1 is SGHVS and CDR2 FNYEAQ. After removal of 5 bases from V and 1 base from J, the junction contained 4 bases not matched to a gene. The CDR3 spans 15 residues. As DNA, the CDR3 is TGTGCCAGCAGCACTCGACAGGGGGGCACAGATACGCAGTATTTT. Amino acids: CASSTRQGGTDTQYF.

This clonotype showed up many times. Written as DNA, the CDR3 is TGTGCCAGCAGTCTCTTTGAGGGGGTGGTCACAGATACGCAGTATTTT. This encodes CASSLFEGVVTDTQYF. The V gene is TRBV7-2, the J gene TRBJ2-3, with a possible D match to TRBD1 (6 bases). The CDR3 extends over 16 amino acids. V lost 6 bases to trimming and J lost 2 bases, with 18 bases between them. Looked up from germline, CDR1 is SGHTA and CDR2 is FQGNSA.

This clonotype occurred many times. V is TRBV11-3 and J is TRBJ2-2; 9 positions match TRBD2. CDR3 size: 15 residues. Germline CDR1 is SGHNT and CDR2 is YENEEA. V trimming: 6 bases; J trimming: 3 bases; junction bases outside the gene matches: 5. The CDR3 DNA follows: TGTGCCAGCAGTCGGATAGCGGGGGACACCGGGGAGCTGTTTTTT. Translated, it gives CASSRIAGDTGELFF.

This clonotype was counted a few times. The V gene is TRBV4-1, the J gene TRBJ2-1; TRBD2 matches 9 bases. Germline V gene lookup returns CDR1 MGHRA and CDR2 YSYEKL. The CDR3 contains 16 residues. V dropped 0 bases and J dropped 7; count of bases not matched to a gene: 7. The CDR3: CASSQDSGGWGNEQFF. The CDR3 DNA reads TGCGCCAGCAGCCAAGATAGCGGGGGCTGGGGGAATGAGCAGTTCTTC.

The chain recombines TRBV5-6 with TRBJ2-7; a possible D gene is TRBD1 (6 bases). Per the germline V gene, CDR1 is SGHDT and CDR2 is YYEEEE. The V end was cut by 7 bases, the J end by 2 bases, with 13 bases between. CDR3 length: 13 residues. The CDR3 bases are TGTGCCAGCTCCGGGACATCGGCCTACGAGCAGTACTTC. The encoded protein is CASSGTSAYEQYF.

The V call is TRBV5-6, the J call TRBJ1-5, with D possibly being TRBD1 (5 bases). This CDR3 spans 15 amino acids. CDR1 is SGHDT and CDR2 is YYEEEE in the germline V gene. The V end lost 0 bases, the J end lost 5 bases, and 12 bases lay between the germline ends. CDR3 DNA: TGTGCCAGCAGCTTGGTAGGGGCGCTAGATCAGCCCCAGCATTTT. This gives the protein CASSLVGALDQPQHF.

This clonotype was counted only a few times. The V call is TRBV5-6, the J call TRBJ2-6; D remains unclear. Trimming pared 0 bases from V and 0 bases from J, leaving 4 bases between. Germline assignment: CDR1 SGHDT and CDR2 YYEEEE. The CDR3 runs 15 residues. The CDR3 nucleotides read TGTGCCAGCAGCTTGGAGCTCTCTGGGGCCAACGTCCTGACTTTC. Amino acids: CASSLELSGANVLTF.